One T cell receptor (beta chain) is described in this entry. Its antigen is unknown. The repertoire was sequenced with immunoSEQ multiplex PCR; TCRdb's copy has only in-frame clones and lacks some. The sample records some 84,000 clones, around nine tenths being singletons. This sample stems from a study of T cell responses to AZD1222 COVID-19 vaccine. Per germline, CDR1 MDHEN and CDR2 SYDVKM. The V end was cut by 7 bases, the J end by 1 base, with 13 bases between. The CDR3 is 15 residues long. Study-wide results and caveats: Donor demographics were predominantly white British with a female majority; clonal diversity may be underestimated.

Sample: peripheral blood, taken 28 days after the second AZD1222 dose. The V and J genes are TRBV28 and TRBJ1-4, with D possibly matching TRBD1 (6 bases). The sequence derives from an adult who received the AZD1222 COVID-19 vaccine. The CDR3 reads CASTQAGVTNEKLFF. CDR3 nucleotides: TGTGCCAGCACCCAAGCAGGGGTAACTAATGAAAAACTGTTTTTT.